Listed here are 25 T cell receptor beta chains from one sample, sequenced in a study of T cell responses to AZD1222 COVID-19 vaccine. Libraries were prepared by immunoSEQ multiplex PCR; TCRdb keeps only in-frame clonotypes and omits some of them. The table shows 65,000 to 70,000 clones, with under 90% occurring only once. The sequencing used peripheral blood, collected 28 days after the second AZD1222 dose. The receptors come from an adult who received the AZD1222 COVID-19 vaccine.

This chain connects TRBV10-3 to TRBJ2-7, with TRBD1 matching over 9 bases. Germline V gene lookup returns CDR1 ENHRY and CDR2 SYGVKD. Losses at the gene ends were 8 bases for V and 6 bases for J; bases not matched to a gene: 8. The length of the CDR3 is 13 residues. Written as DNA, the CDR3 is TGTGCCATCGGAGGACAGGGGAAGAGCGAGCAGTACTTC. It codes for CAIGGQGKSEQYF.

V usage is TRBV5-5 and J usage is TRBJ1-1, with TRBD1 matching over 7 bases. The germline V gene encodes CDR1 SGHKS and CDR2 YYEKEE (reference sequence). The CDR3 contains 14 residues. V shed 4 bases, J shed 4 bases, and the junction held 7 bases outside the gene matches. In nucleotides, the CDR3 is TGTGCCAGCAGCCCTCCAGGGGGGACCACTGAAGCTTTCTTT. This sequence encodes CASSPPGGTTEAFF.

Notes on this clone: Other DNA sequences from this sample encode an identical CDR3 as well. The chain couples TRBV29-1 to TRBJ1-1; D possibly corresponds to TRBD1 (5 bases). Trimming shortened V by 4 bases and J by 0 bases, and 15 bases separated the two germline ends. Per germline, CDR1 SQVTM and CDR2 ANQGSEA. This CDR3 has 15 amino acids. The CDR3 protein is CSVAPGWGMNTEAFF. The CDR3 region has the DNA TGCAGCGTTGCGCCAGGGTGGGGGATGAACACTGAAGCTTTCTTT.

Here the CDR3 DNA reads TGCGCCAGCAGCCAAGACTGGTTGCAGCCCCAGCATTTT. Amino acid sequence: CASSQDWLQPQHF. The chain recombines TRBV4-3 with TRBJ1-5; the D is unclear. The ends were cut back, 0 bases at V and 7 bases at J, with 7 bases in the middle. Germline values: CDR1 LGHNA, CDR2 YSLEER. CDR3 length: 13 amino acids.

This rearrangement joins TRBV19 to TRBJ1-1, with D unresolved. The CDR3 extends over 13 amino acids. Trimming stripped 10 bases from V and 1 base from J, with 13 bases between. Looked up from germline, CDR1 is LNHDA and CDR2 is SQIVND (reference sequence). CDR3 nucleotides: TGTGCCACCAAAGTACGGACGAACACTGAAGCTTTCTTT. Protein product: CATKVRTNTEAFF.

This clone was seen only once. The chain links TRBV21-1 to TRBJ2-3; TRBD1 was called by the table and not checked on the DNA. TRBV21-1 is assigned pseudogene status. The CDR3 extends over 15 amino acids. CDR3 sequence: CASIQGIDSADTQYF. The CDR3 DNA follows: TGTGCCAGCATCCAGGGGATAGACAGCGCAGATACGCAGTATTTT.

This clone appeared once. The V call is TRBV7-8, the J call TRBJ2-2; D unresolved. The CDR3 spans 12 residues. The ends were cut back, 7 bases at V and 1 base at J, with 4 bases in the middle. Germline-derived CDR1 and CDR2 are SGHVS and FQNEAQ. CDR3 in DNA: TGTGCCAGCACCCTGAACACCGGGGAGCTGTTTTTT. Protein sequence: CASTLNTGELFF.

In this sample, this clone turned up once. The V gene is TRBV6-5, the J gene TRBJ2-5; D unresolved. V dropped 2 bases and J dropped 5 bases, with 9 bases sitting between them. CDR1 MNHEY and CDR2 SVGAGI come from the germline V gene. This CDR3 is built from 13 residues. This CDR3 is CASSYGRPETQYF. CDR3 in DNA: TGTGCCAGCAGTTACGGACGGCCGGAGACCCAGTACTTC.

The gene calls are TRBV6-4 and TRBJ2-1, with TRBD2 matching 7 bases. Germline V gene lookup returns CDR1 MRHNA and CDR2 SNTAGT. This CDR3 comprises 15 residues. V shed 7 bases, J shed 8 bases, and the junction held 14 bases outside the gene matches. The CDR3 DNA reads TGTGCCAGCACGCCAGAGGCTAGCGGTGGGGATGAGCAGTTCTTC. This gives the protein CASTPEASGGDEQFF.

V and J are TRBV7-9 and TRBJ2-1; 8 bases are a match to TRBD2. J was trimmed by 0 bases and V by 5 bases; bases with no gene match: 3. This CDR3 contains 15 residues. Germline V gene data show CDR1 as SEHNR and CDR2 as FQNEAQ (reference sequence). CDR3 loop: CASSAGGPSYNEQFF. The CDR3 DNA is TGTGCCAGCAGCGCGGGGGGACCCTCCTACAATGAGCAGTTCTTC. Drawing the rest from reference TRBV7-9 and TRBJ2-1, the complete variable domain is DTGVSQNPRHKITKRGQNVTFRCDPISEHNRLYWYRQTLGQGPEFLTYFQNEAQLEKSRLLSDRFSAERPKGSFSTLEIQRTEQGDSAMYLCASSAGGPSYNEQFFGPGTRLTVL.

This clone has just a few counts. The genes are TRBV10-3 and TRBJ1-1, with D perhaps TRBD1 (5 bases). Germline V gene sequence: CDR1 ENHRY, CDR2 SYGVKD. The CDR3 consists of 14 residues. Trimming cost V 6 bases and J 1 base, with 12 bases left between them. The CDR3 loop is CAISGGGKNTEAFF. Written as DNA, the CDR3 is TGTGCCATCAGCGGGGGGGGGAAGAACACTGAAGCTTTCTTT.

The chain links TRBV18 to TRBJ2-6; possible D gene TRBD1, 7 bases. In germline, CDR1 is KGHSH, CDR2 LQKENI. Trimming cost V 3 bases and J 2 bases, with 14 bases left between them. CDR3 size: 17 residues. The CDR3 DNA reads as TGTGCCAGCTCACCGCGCCCAGGGGGGCCTGGGGCCAACGTCCTGACTTTC. Translating gives CASSPRPGGPGANVLTF. Complete variable domain (other parts from reference TRBV18 and TRBJ2-6): NAGVMQNPRHLVRRRGQEARLRCSPMKGHSHVYWYRQLPEEGLKFMVYLQKENIIDESGMPKERFSAEFPKEGPSILRIQQVVRGDSAAYFCASSPRPGGPGANVLTFGAGSRLTVL.

This clone was seen just once. The V gene is TRBV2, the J gene TRBJ1-1, with no clear D. The CDR3 runs to 14 residues. Trimming took off 6 bases at V and 3 bases at J, with 14 bases between the two ends. Germline V CDR1 and CDR2: SNHLY, FYNNEI. The CDR3 loop is CASSLADGDTEAFF. In nucleotides, the CDR3 is TGTGCCAGCAGCCTTGCTGACGGTGACACTGAAGCTTTCTTT.

The genes are TRBV7-8 and TRBJ2-7; D remains unclear. Trimming stripped 5 bases from V and 1 base from J, with 12 bases between. Germline loops: CDR1 SGHVS, CDR2 FQNEAQ. The CDR3 runs 14 residues. Here the CDR3 reads CASSPATSSYEQYF. The CDR3 nucleotides are TGTGCCAGCAGCCCCGCGACATCTTCCTACGAGCAGTACTTC.

The V and J genes are TRBV7-4 and TRBJ2-7; 10 nucleotides match TRBD1. V shed 9 bases and J 3 bases; nucleotides not matched to a gene: 5. CDR1 and CDR2 (germline): SGHVT, SQSDAQ. There are 13 residues in the CDR3. The CDR3 sequence is CARTGTGDYEQYF. CDR3 bases: TGTGCCAGGACCGGGACAGGGGACTACGAGCAGTACTTC.

CDR3 amino acids: CASSPSSYNSPLHF. Written as DNA, the CDR3 is TGCGCCAGCAGCCCTAGCTCCTATAATTCACCCCTCCACTTT. J is TRBJ1-6 and V is TRBV5-1; D is undetermined. The ends were cut back, 4 bases at V and 0 bases at J, with 5 bases in the middle. Germline CDR1 SGHRS, CDR2 YFSETQ. CDR3 size: 14 residues.

V usage is TRBV3-1 (or the pseudogene TRBV3-2) and J usage is TRBJ1-2; perhaps TRBD1 as D (5 bases). Germline values: CDR1 LGHDT, CDR2 YNNKEL (reference sequence). The CDR3 is 19 residues long. Trimming took 0 bases from V and 3 from J, leaving 23 bases between them. CDR3 region: CASSQDRRDLGSGHYGYTF. The CDR3 DNA follows: TGTGCCAGCAGCCAAGATCGGCGGGACTTGGGTAGTGGACACTATGGCTACACCTTC.

This clone was counted only a few times. The chain is built from TRBV4-2 and TRBJ1-2, with no clear D. V lost 4 bases and J 5 bases, leaving 11 bases between the germline ends. The CDR3 has 13 residues. Germline V lookup: CDR1 LGHNA, CDR2 YNFKEQ. The CDR3 loop is CASSLGRDYGYTF. The CDR3 nucleotides read TGTGCCAGCAGCCTGGGCCGGGATTATGGCTACACCTTC.

The chain uses TRBV27 and TRBJ1-1; the D is unclear. Trimming removed 5 bases at V and 6 bases at J, with 16 bases between. The CDR3 runs to 14 residues. Germline values: CDR1 MNHEY, CDR2 SMNVEV (reference sequence). This CDR3 is CASSHGQFGAEAFF. In nucleotides, the CDR3 is TGTGCCAGCAGTCACGGCCAGTTCGGGGCTGAAGCTTTCTTT.

This chain connects TRBV7-2 to TRBJ1-4, with 10 bases matching TRBD1. Germline V gene data show CDR1 as SGHTA and CDR2 as FQGNSA. The CDR3 totals 15 residues. V trimming: 5 bases; J trimming: 7 bases; junction bases outside the gene matches: 7. CDR3 residues: CASSPRQGASEKLFF. The CDR3 coding sequence is TGTGCCAGCAGCCCTCGACAGGGGGCGAGTGAAAAACTGTTTTTT. The full variable domain, completed using reference TRBV7-2 and TRBJ1-4, is GAGVSQSPSNKVTEKGKDVELRCDPISGHTALYWYRQSLGQGLEFLIYFQGNSAPDKSGLPSDRFSAERTGGSVSTLTIQRTQQEDSAVYLCASSPRQGASEKLFFGSGTQLSVL.

This clone was detected only once. The CDR3 sequence is CASQSGTGELFF. CDR3 bases: TGTGCCAGCCAATCAGGGACCGGGGAGCTGTTTTTT. V usage is TRBV19 and J usage is TRBJ2-2; D may be TRBD1 (5 bases). CDR1 is LNHDA and CDR2 is SQIVND in the germline V gene (reference sequence). Trimming stripped 9 bases from V and 5 bases from J, with 10 bases between. There are 12 residues in the CDR3. Complete variable domain (other parts from reference TRBV19 and TRBJ2-2): DGGITQSPKYLFRKEGQNVTLSCEQNLNHDAMYWYRQDPGQGLRLIYYSQIVNDFQKGDIAEGYSVSREKKESFPLTVTSAQKNPTAFYLCASQSGTGELFFGEGSRLTVL.

V gene TRBV10-3 combines with J gene TRBJ2-1; 10 bases agree with TRBD2. Looked up from germline, CDR1 is ENHRY and CDR2 is SYGVKD. The CDR3 runs to 16 residues. Losses at the gene ends were 4 bases for V and 0 bases for J; bases not matched to a gene: 3. CDR3 DNA sequence: TGTGCCATCAGTGGAGCGGGGGGGGGCTCCTACAATGAGCAGTTCTTC. Protein: CAISGAGGGSYNEQFF.

This chain joins TRBV3-1 (or the pseudogene TRBV3-2) and TRBJ1-3; D may be TRBD1 (6 bases). With 1 base removed from V and 0 bases from J, the gap between germline ends came to 10 bases. CDR3 length equals 16 residues. CDR1 and CDR2 from the germline V gene are LGHDT and YNNKEL (reference sequence). CDR3 coding DNA: TGTGCCAGCAGCCAAGTGCAGGGGAGCTCTGGAAACACCATATATTTT. Protein product: CASSQVQGSSGNTIYF.

The chain recombines TRBV6-5 with TRBJ1-4; 7 positions agree with TRBD1. The CDR3 consists of 13 residues. The junction had 5 bases not matched to a gene; V was cut back by 6 bases and J by 7 bases. Germline values: CDR1 MNHEY, CDR2 SVGAGI. This CDR3 reads CASRRGRGEKLFF. The CDR3 coding sequence is TGTGCCAGCAGGAGGGGGCGCGGTGAAAAACTGTTTTTT.

The chain uses TRBV15 and TRBJ1-2, with D possibly TRBD1 on 5 matching bases. This CDR3 contains 13 residues. Germline V gene sequence: CDR1 LNHNV, CDR2 YYDKDF (reference sequence). Between the trimmed V and J ends, which lost 8 bases and 4 bases, there was a span of 14 bases. This chain's CDR3 is CATGRGVGYGYTF. The CDR3 DNA follows: TGTGCCACCGGGAGAGGGGTCGGCTATGGCTACACCTTC.